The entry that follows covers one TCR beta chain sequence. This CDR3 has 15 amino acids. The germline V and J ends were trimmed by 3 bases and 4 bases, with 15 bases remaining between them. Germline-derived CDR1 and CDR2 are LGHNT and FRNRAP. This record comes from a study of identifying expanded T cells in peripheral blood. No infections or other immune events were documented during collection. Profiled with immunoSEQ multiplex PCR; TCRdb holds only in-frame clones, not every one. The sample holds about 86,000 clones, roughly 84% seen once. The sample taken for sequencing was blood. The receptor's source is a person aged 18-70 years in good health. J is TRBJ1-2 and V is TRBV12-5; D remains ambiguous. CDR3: CASGFRPEILYGYTF. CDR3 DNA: TGTGCTAGTGGTTTCAGGCCCGAAATTCTCTATGGCTACACCTTC.